This entry concerns a single TCR beta chain. It lacks a known antigen. No qualities accompany the bases; no much larger clone lies one base away. This sample is part of a study of a mutant IDH1 vaccine in newly diagnosed glioma (dated by TCRdb to about 2021). Looking at the study overall: In the chemotherapy-containing groups, vaccination started alongside temozolomide cycles, whereas in patients who had radiotherapy alone it started 4-6 weeks after radiotherapy. Of the approximately 30 treated patients, about 60% were male and 37.5% were female, and the mean age was 40.4 years. Longitudinal TCRB deep sequencing was done for some 25 treated patients, wherever samples were available for exploratory analyses. Prior to enrollment, standard therapy consisting of radiotherapy alone, temozolomide alone, or radiochemotherapy with temozolomide had been administered to patients, with the combination being received by most patients. Visit V12 was the week-35 safety follow-up and visit V13 was the week-47 end of study. Six visits were used for peripheral blood collection: V03 (baseline), V05, V07, V10, V12 and V13. What the authors observed across the whole study: According to the authors, sample limitations meant that analyses of patient blood samples could not be reproduced. Selection of PBMC samples for TCRB deep sequencing was based on availability. Immune responses induced by the vaccine were seen in 90% to 95% of patients across multiple MHC alleles. Pseudoprogression seemed to be unrelated to changes in the top peripheral T cell clonotypes found by TCRB sequencing.

This sample's time point label indicates: week 47, end of study. Each vaccine dose was 300 ug of a 20-mer mutant IDH1 peptide in Montanide, given subcutaneously with topical imiquimod. Eight vaccinations were administered to patients in weeks 1, 3, 5, 7, 11, 15, 19 and 23, corresponding to visits V03 through V10. Donors had newly diagnosed WHO grade 3 or 4 IDH1-mutant astrocytomas with loss of nuclear ATRX. The samples were drawn from NOA16, a multicentre, single-arm, open-label phase I trial in Germany that tested a mutant IDH1 peptide vaccine in humans for the first time. Genomic DNA for TCRB sequencing was extracted from EDTA blood using the DNeasy Blood and Tissue Kit. The library came from the immunoSEQ multiplex PCR assay. Following the manufacturer's protocol, the hsTCRB Kit was used to amplify rearranged TCR beta chain sequences. TCRB libraries were sequenced on an Illumina MiSeq. As for the original processing: The kit vendor's proprietary platform handled demultiplexing, trimming and gene mapping. Sourced from immuneACCESS, this table was stored by TCRdb with only in-frame sequences that have V and J called. A share of the clones is absent; for the studies checked, an unresolved V gene accounts for under half, and the remainder has no known explanation. That table gives V, J and clone size, and the DNA gave D and trimming. Recorded for this sample are about 31,000 clones; 90% of them occurred a single time. Jointly, the top ten make up about 5% of the sample.

V has 3 bases trimmed and J has 0 bases trimmed; junction bases matching no gene number 6. The CDR3 contains 18 residues, cysteine and phenylalanine counted. The DNA shown is the 54-base CDR3, in frame from base 1. The germline V gene encodes CDR1 SGHVS and CDR2 FQNEAQ. The TCR was taken from a woman aged 40-49 years with glioma. The rearranged segments are TRBV7-8 and TRBJ2-7; TRBD2 aligns with 15 central bases. Sample: PBMCs, taken from a glioma patient whose treatment included an IDH1 peptide vaccine. For the CDR3, the sequence is CASSFPGLAGGYSYEQYF. DNA sequence: TGTGCCAGCAGCTTTCCGGGACTAGCGGGGGGCTACTCCTACGAGCAGTACTTC.